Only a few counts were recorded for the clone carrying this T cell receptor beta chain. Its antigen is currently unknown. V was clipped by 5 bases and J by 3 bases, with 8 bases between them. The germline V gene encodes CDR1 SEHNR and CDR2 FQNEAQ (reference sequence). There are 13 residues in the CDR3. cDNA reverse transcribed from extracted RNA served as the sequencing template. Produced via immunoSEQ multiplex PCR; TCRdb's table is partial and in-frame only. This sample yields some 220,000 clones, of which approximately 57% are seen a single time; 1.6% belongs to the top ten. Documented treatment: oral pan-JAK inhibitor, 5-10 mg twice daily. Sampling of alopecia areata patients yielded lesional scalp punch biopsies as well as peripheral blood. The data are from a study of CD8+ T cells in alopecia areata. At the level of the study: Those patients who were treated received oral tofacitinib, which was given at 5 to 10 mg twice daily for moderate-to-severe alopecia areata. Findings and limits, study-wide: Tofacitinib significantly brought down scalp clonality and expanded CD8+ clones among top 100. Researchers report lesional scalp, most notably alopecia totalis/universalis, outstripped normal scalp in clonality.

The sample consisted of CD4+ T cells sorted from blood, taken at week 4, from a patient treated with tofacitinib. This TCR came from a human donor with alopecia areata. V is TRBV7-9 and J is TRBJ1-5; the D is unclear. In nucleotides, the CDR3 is TGTGCCAGCAGCAGGCAGAACAATCAGCCCCAGCATTTT. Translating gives CASSRQNNQPQHF.